A selection of T cell receptor beta chains follows, all from one sample in a study of response to subunit inactivated influenza vaccine. Using its own MiXCR run on the RT-PCR reads, TCRdb lists one record per CDR3 protein. The sample shows 250,000 to 350,000 distinct CDR3 sequences, roughly 20% of them seen only once. The sequencing here drew on PBMCs from blood, taken about 20 months after vaccination. These receptors originate from a man between 50 and 69 years old who received an inactivated influenza vaccine. The CDR3 runs from the conserved cysteine through the conserved F or W. A D gene is named only where the DNA matches it firmly. Where a row states a size, it is once, few, many or the class of an expanded clone; other rows omit it.

V,J,D,size,DNA,CDR3
TRBV7-2,TRBJ1-5,.,.,TGTGCCAGCAGCCCCCAGACAGGTTATAGCAATCAGCCCCAGCATTTT,CASSPQTGYSNQPQHF
TRBV4-2,TRBJ1-2,TRBD1,.,TGTGCCAGCAGCCACCCCGGGACAGGGGGAGGCTACACCTTC,CASSHPGTGGGYTF
TRBV6-5,TRBJ1-1,.,.,TGTGCCAGCAGTTTCCGACAGGTGAACACTGAAGCTTTCTTT,CASSFRQVNTEAFF
TRBV20-1,TRBJ1-5,TRBD1,many,TGCAGTGCTAGAGAAACAGGGGATCAGCCCCAGCATTTT,CSARETGDQPQHF
TRBV29-1,TRBJ1-5,TRBD1,.,TGCAGCGTTGCGACAGGGGGTAATCAGCCCCAGCATTTT,CSVATGGNQPQHF
TRBV3-1,TRBJ1-5,.,many,TGTGCCAGCAGCCAAGATTATGGTAGCAATCAGCCCCAGCATTTT,CASSQDYGSNQPQHF
TRBV9,TRBJ1-1,TRBD1,.,TGTGCCAGCAGCGCCCGACAGGGGGTTGACACTGAAGCTTTCTTT,CASSARQGVDTEAFF
TRBV6-1,TRBJ2-3,.,many,TGTGCCAGCAGGGATTTAACAGGGTTTCTTTCTAATACGCAGTATTTT,CASRDLTGFLSNTQYF
TRBV10-3,TRBJ2-7,.,few,TGTGCCATCAGTGAGTACAGAATCTACGAGCAGTACTTC,CAISEYRIYEQYF
TRBV4-1,TRBJ1-1,.,few,TGCGCCAGCAGCCAAGAGAAGGGTTTTAGAGACACTGAAGCTTTCTTT,CASSQEKGFRDTEAFF
TRBV7-2,TRBJ2-2,TRBD2,.,TGTGCCAGCAGCCCTAGACTAGCCGACACCGGGGAGCTGTTTTTT,CASSPRLADTGELFF
TRBV4-3,TRBJ1-1,TRBD1,.,TGCGCCAGCAGCCAAGATATCAGGGGGGGGAACACTGAAGCTTTCTTT,CASSQDIRGGNTEAFF
TRBV12-3/TRBV12-4,TRBJ1-5,.,few,TGTGCCAGCACCACGGTAGGGAATCAGCCCCAGCATTTT,CASTTVGNQPQHF
TRBV12-3/TRBV12-4,TRBJ2-3,.,.,TGTGCCAGCAGTTTTATTGCGGGGACCACAGATACGCAGTATTTT,CASSFIAGTTDTQYF
TRBV29-1,TRBJ2-7,.,.,TGCAGCGTTGTTGGGTTGGGGCAGTCCTACGAGCAGTACTTC,CSVVGLGQSYEQYF
TRBV28,TRBJ2-7,.,.,TGTGCCAGCAGTTTAGGAGGGGATGCCTACGAGCAGTACTTC,CASSLGGDAYEQYF
TRBV28,TRBJ2-7,.,.,TGTGCCAGCAGTTTAGGGTGGGATTCGTACTTC,CASSLGWDSYF
TRBV18,TRBJ1-1,.,.,TGTGCCAGCTCACCTGCGCGGATGAACACTGAAGCTTTCTTT,CASSPARMNTEAFF
TRBV24-1,TRBJ2-2,.,few,TGTGCCACCAGTGATTTGTACGGGAGAGGGAACGGGGAGCTGTTTTTT,CATSDLYGRGNGELFF
TRBV6-2/TRBV6-3,TRBJ2-5,TRBD1,few,TGTGCCAGCAGCAGGGGGATTAAGACCCAGTACTTC,CASSRGIKTQYF
TRBV6-5,TRBJ2-3,.,.,TGTGCCAGCAGCTACAGGGCTAGCACAGATACGCAGTATTTT,CASSYRASTDTQYF
TRBV10-3,TRBJ1-2,.,few,TGTGCCATCAGTGCAGGGCTAAGAAACTATGGCTACACCTTC,CAISAGLRNYGYTF
TRBV12-3/TRBV12-4,TRBJ2-1,TRBD2,once,TGTGCCAGCAGTTCCCCGCCGGGGGGGCTGGCTGAGCAGTTCTTC,CASSSPPGGLAEQFF
TRBV5-1,TRBJ1-5,TRBD1,many,TGCGCCAGCAGCCACGGTACAGGGGGCAATCAGCCCCAGCATTTT,CASSHGTGGNQPQHF
TRBV28,TRBJ1-5,.,.,TGTGCCAGCAGTTTCTCCTGGGCTAGCAATCAGCCCCAGCATTTT,CASSFSWASNQPQHF
TRBV4-1,TRBJ2-1,TRBD2,.,TGCGCCAGCAGCCAAGGGCTAGCGGGGGCCCGATCTTACAATGAGCAGTTCTTC,CASSQGLAGARSYNEQFF
TRBV5-1,TRBJ2-2,.,few,TGCGCCAGCAGCTTGGAGGCGCTGAACACCGGGGAGCTGTTTTTT,CASSLEALNTGELFF
TRBV7-7,TRBJ2-3,.,.,TGTGCTAGCAGCTCGTCGGCCACAGATACGCAGTATTTT,CASSSSATDTQYF
TRBV3-1,TRBJ2-3,.,.,TGTGCCAGCAGCCACACTAGCCTAAGCACAGATACGCAGTATTTT,CASSHTSLSTDTQYF
TRBV28,TRBJ1-1,TRBD1,few,TGTGCCAGCAGTTATCTCGGGGGGGACAGGGGGATAGTCACTGAAGCTTTCTTT,CASSYLGGDRGIVTEAFF
TRBV6-5,TRBJ2-7,.,.,TGTGCCAGCAGTAGAAGCTCCTACGAGCAGTACTTC,CASSRSSYEQYF
TRBV5-1,TRBJ2-5,TRBD2,few,TGCGCCAGCAGCTTGGGTCCGGCGGGAGGAGGAGAGACCCAGTACTTC,CASSLGPAGGGETQYF
TRBV19,TRBJ2-1,.,.,TGTGCCTCCAGCTGGGACAACTCCTACAATGAGCAGTTCTTC,CASSWDNSYNEQFF
TRBV12-3/TRBV12-4,TRBJ1-2,.,.,TGTGCCACCAGGGACTCCTTCTCACCCAACTATGGCTACACCTTC,CATRDSFSPNYGYTF
TRBV7-3,TRBJ2-3,TRBD2,.,TGTGCCAGCAGGCGGACTAGCGGACCCCAGGCAGATACGCAGTATTTT,CASRRTSGPQADTQYF
TRBV27,TRBJ2-7,TRBD2,.,TGTGCCAGCAGTCGCCTTAGACTAGCGGGAAAAGCCGAGCAGTACTTC,CASSRLRLAGKAEQYF
TRBV4-1,TRBJ1-1,.,few,TGCGCCAGCAGCCAACTGGGGGGACAAACGAACACTGAAGCTTTCTTT,CASSQLGGQTNTEAFF
TRBV2,TRBJ2-3,.,many,TGTGCCAGCAGTGAAGGCAGGACAGATACGCAGTATTTT,CASSEGRTDTQYF
TRBV11-2,TRBJ2-1,TRBD1,.,TGTGCCAGCAGCGCCACCGGGACAGGGGGCTACAATGAGCAGTTCTTC,CASSATGTGGYNEQFF
TRBV18,TRBJ1-5,.,few,TGTGCCAGCTCACAGGACACCATTAGCAATCAGCCCCAGCATTTT,CASSQDTISNQPQHF
TRBV29-1,TRBJ1-2,TRBD1,.,TGCAGCGTCGGGTTAGGACAGGGTATAGGCTACACCTTC,CSVGLGQGIGYTF
TRBV5-4,TRBJ2-1,TRBD2,.,TGTGCCAGCAGCGGAAGACTAGCGCTCAACAATGAGCAGTTCTTC,CASSGRLALNNEQFF
TRBV28,TRBJ1-4,.,few,TGTGCCAGCAGTTCCGGGGCTGCAACTAATGAAAAACTGTTTTTT,CASSSGAATNEKLFF
TRBV3-1,TRBJ2-1,.,.,TGTGCCAGCAGCCCCAGGGGCAAAATCACCTACAATGAGCAGTTCTTC,CASSPRGKITYNEQFF
TRBV5-1,TRBJ2-3,.,few,TGCGCCAGCAGCTTGGCCAATGGTGCCGCCGCCGGAGATACGCAGTATTTT,CASSLANGAAAGDTQYF
TRBV6-5,TRBJ1-2,.,few,TGTGCCAGCAGTTACTCGCAGATGGGTTATGGCTACACCTTC,CASSYSQMGYGYTF
TRBV5-6,TRBJ2-3,TRBD1,.,TGTGCCAGCAGCCTGCACGGGCAGGGGGAAGTCTCAGATACGCAGTATTTT,CASSLHGQGEVSDTQYF
TRBV12-3/TRBV12-4,TRBJ1-2,TRBD1,many,TGTGCCAGCAGTTTCGGGACAGGGGGCGCCCATGGCTACACCTTC,CASSFGTGGAHGYTF
TRBV7-9,TRBJ2-3,.,.,TGTGCCAGCAGCTTAGAGGTCCCAGATACGCAGTATTTT,CASSLEVPDTQYF